Shown below are 25 T cell receptor beta chains from a single sample sequenced in a study of blood T cell repertoires in COVID-19. Only in-frame clones appear in the TCRdb table, and some are missing; sequencing was by immunoSEQ multiplex PCR. The table lists a few hundred thousand clones, 80% to 90% of them singletons. Sequencing input: PBMCs or T cells enriched from blood (not recorded which). All receptors come from a woman aged 45-65 years who had recovered from COVID-19.

This rearrangement joins TRBV15 to TRBJ1-2, with TRBD1 matching 8 bases. Losses at the gene ends were 5 bases for V and 1 base for J; bases not matched to a gene: 3. The CDR3 extends over 14 amino acids. CDR1 LNHNV and CDR2 YYDKDF come from the germline V gene (reference sequence). This chain's CDR3 is CATSPGQVNYGYTF. CDR3 DNA sequence: TGTGCCACCAGCCCGGGACAGGTTAACTATGGCTACACCTTC. Based on the CDR3 plus reference TRBV15 and TRBJ1-2, the full variable domain is DAMVIQNPRYQVTQFGKPVTLSCSQTLNHNVMYWYQQKSSQAPKLLFHYYDKDFNNEADTPDNFQSRRPNTSFCFLDIRSPGLGDTAMYLCATSPGQVNYGYTFGSGTRLTVV.

This rearrangement joins TRBV2 to TRBJ2-7, with TRBD1 identical over 12 bases. CDR1 and CDR2 (germline): SNHLY, FYNNEI. This CDR3 is built from 16 residues. The V gene end was trimmed by 4 bases and the J gene end by 5 bases; junction bases not matched to a gene: 9. The CDR3 DNA follows: TGTGCCAGCAGTGCCCTCACCGGGACAGGGGGCCACGAGCAGTACTTC. Protein: CASSALTGTGGHEQYF.

The rearrangement joins TRBV28 to TRBJ2-7; 9 bases are a match to TRBD1. The CDR3 length is 18 residues. J lost 4 bases, V lost 3 bases, and 16 bases had no gene match. CDR1 is MDHEN, CDR2 SYDVKM, per germline. As DNA, the CDR3 is TGTGCCAGCAGTTTTATGGAAGGAGTCGGGACAGGGTTTTACGAGCAGTACTTC. Protein sequence: CASSFMEGVGTGFYEQYF.

The chain carries TRBV9 and TRBJ2-2, with 9 bases identical to TRBD2. Germline CDR1 and CDR2: SGDLS and YYNGEE. This CDR3 comprises 15 residues. Trimming removed 4 bases from V and 5 bases from J; junction bases left unmatched: 6. Here the CDR3 DNA reads TGTGCCAGCAGCCCTGCGGGAGGGCGGACCGGGGAGCTGTTTTTT. It yields the protein CASSPAGGRTGELFF.

This clone was observed once. The chain couples TRBV15 to TRBJ2-2, with D maybe TRBD2 (6 bases). This CDR3 is built from 15 residues. Germline V CDR1 and CDR2: LNHNV, YYDKDF (reference sequence). Deletions cut 6 bases from V and 0 bases from J, with 11 bases between. The CDR3 reads CATRRAGSNTGELFF. The CDR3 DNA follows: TGTGCCACCAGACGAGCGGGTTCGAACACCGGGGAGCTGTTTTTT. The entire variable domain, with the rest obtained from reference TRBV15 and TRBJ2-2, is as follows: DAMVIQNPRYQVTQFGKPVTLSCSQTLNHNVMYWYQQKSSQAPKLLFHYYDKDFNNEADTPDNFQSRRPNTSFCFLDIRSPGLGDTAMYLCATRRAGSNTGELFFGEGSRLTVL.

The chain has TRBV29-1 and TRBJ1-2; a weak D match, TRBD1 (5 bases). V was shortened by 5 bases and J by 4 bases, with 14 bases between the two germline ends. Germline CDR1 and CDR2: SQVTM and ANQGSEA. The CDR3 covers 13 residues. Here the CDR3 DNA reads TGCAGCGTTTTCGATGGGGCCGGCTATGGCTACACCTTC. Its translation is CSVFDGAGYGYTF.

The J gene is TRBJ1-3, the V gene TRBV28, with D possibly being TRBD1 (5 bases). Germline lookup yields CDR1 MDHEN and CDR2 SYDVKM. This CDR3 is built from 15 residues. Trimming removed 7 bases at V and 2 bases at J, with 15 bases between. The CDR3 DNA follows: TGTGCCAGCATATACGCCGGGGGTGCTGGAAACACCATATATTTT. It encodes CASIYAGGAGNTIYF. The full variable domain, with the rest looked up from reference TRBV28 and TRBJ1-3, is DVKVTQSSRYLVKRTGEKVFLECVQDMDHENMFWYRQDPGLGLRLIYFSYDVKMKEKGDIPEGYSVSREKKERFSLILESASTNQTSMYLCASIYAGGAGNTIYFGEGSWLTVV.

V is TRBV18 and J is TRBJ1-5, with D perhaps matching TRBD1 (5 bases). The CDR3 totals 14 residues. V lost 3 bases and J 4 bases, leaving 10 bases between the germline ends. The germline V gene encodes CDR1 KGHSH and CDR2 LQKENI. DNA of the CDR3: TGTGCCAGCTCACCCCAGGGCGCAAATCAGCCCCAGCATTTT. Residues: CASSPQGANQPQHF.

The J gene is TRBJ1-1, the V gene TRBV28, with D uncertain. V was trimmed by 11 bases and J by 2 bases, leaving 15 bases between them. Per germline, CDR1 MDHEN and CDR2 SYDVKM. This CDR3 comprises 13 residues. The DNA for the CDR3 is TGTGCCTCTATTGGGCAGTCCAACACTGAAGCTTTCTTT. It specifies CASIGQSNTEAFF. Using reference TRBV28 and TRBJ1-1 for the parts outside the CDR3, the full variable domain is DVKVTQSSRYLVKRTGEKVFLECVQDMDHENMFWYRQDPGLGLRLIYFSYDVKMKEKGDIPEGYSVSREKKERFSLILESASTNQTSMYLCASIGQSNTEAFFGQGTRLTVV.

V and J are TRBV12-5 and TRBJ2-3; no clear D gene. V was trimmed by 5 bases and J by 0 bases, leaving 3 bases between them. Germline CDR1 and CDR2: LGHNT and FRNRAP. This CDR3 spans 12 amino acids. Here the CDR3 reads CASGRSTDTQYF. In DNA form, the CDR3 reads TGTGCTAGTGGTCGGAGCACAGATACGCAGTATTTT.

The V and J genes are TRBV4-1 and TRBJ2-3, with D perhaps TRBD2 (7 bases). V was trimmed by 7 bases and J by 3 bases, leaving 20 bases between them. This CDR3 is built from 16 residues. In germline, CDR1 is MGHRA, CDR2 YSYEKL. CDR3 in amino acids: CASTRYGGAGTDTQYF. The CDR3 region has the DNA TGCGCCAGCACCAGATATGGGGGGGCAGGAACAGATACGCAGTATTTT.

In regard to this clone: The same CDR3 is also encoded by other DNA sequences in this sample. The chain is built from TRBV28 and TRBJ2-1, with D maybe TRBD2 (6 bases). CDR3 size: 14 residues. Looked up from germline, CDR1 is MDHEN and CDR2 is SYDVKM. Trimming shortened V by 5 bases and J by 3 bases, and 11 bases separated the two germline ends. The CDR3 sequence is CASSSGQVYNEQFF. CDR3 DNA sequence: TGTGCCAGCAGTAGCGGGCAAGTCTACAATGAGCAGTTCTTC.

This clone appeared a single time. This rearrangement joins TRBV9 to TRBJ2-7; possibly TRBD2 for D (5 bases). The CDR3 covers 14 residues. Per germline, CDR1 SGDLS and CDR2 YYNGEE. V lost 0 bases, J lost 0 bases, and 7 bases lay in between. The DNA for the CDR3 is TGTGCCAGCAGCGTAGCGGGATACTCCTACGAGCAGTACTTC. Translated, it gives CASSVAGYSYEQYF.

This clone was found once. This chain links TRBV12-3 or TRBV12-4 with TRBJ2-7, with D maybe TRBD1 (6 bases). The CDR3 is 12 amino acids. The V end lost 6 bases, the J end lost 3 bases, and 9 bases lay between the germline ends. CDR3 region: CASRDSDYEQYF. CDR3 DNA sequence: TGTGCCAGCAGGGACAGTGACTACGAGCAGTACTTC.

The V call is TRBV19, the J call TRBJ2-2, with D perhaps TRBD2 (5 bases). The CDR3 spans 14 residues. Between the trimmed V and J ends, which lost 1 base and 4 bases, there was a span of 7 bases. The germline CDR1 and CDR2 sequences are LNHDA and SQIVND (reference sequence). The CDR3 nucleotides read TGTGCCAGTAGTATAGCGGGGTTCACCGGGGAGCTGTTTTTT. Amino acids: CASSIAGFTGELFF.

The chain combines TRBV6-5 with TRBJ1-3; D is undetermined. Trimming shortened V by 6 bases and J by 0 bases, and 12 bases separated the two germline ends. Germline-derived CDR1 and CDR2 are MNHEY and SVGAGI. CDR3 length: 15 amino acids. This CDR3 is CASSSGLISGNTIYF. Written as DNA, the CDR3 is TGTGCCAGCAGCAGCGGGCTGATCTCTGGAAACACCATATATTTT.

The chain is built from TRBV10-3 and TRBJ1-4, with 9 bases that match TRBD1. With 10 bases clipped from V and 5 bases from J, the junction kept 17 bases outside the gene matches. The germline CDR1 and CDR2 sequences are ENHRY and SYGVKD. This CDR3 is built from 17 residues. The CDR3 sequence is CATRPGTGSMRNEKLFF. The CDR3 nucleotides are TGTGCCACCAGACCAGGGACAGGGAGTATGAGGAATGAAAAACTGTTTTTT.

The chain recombines TRBV10-3 with TRBJ1-5; D remains unclear. V was clipped by 8 bases and J by 7 bases, with 12 bases between them. CDR3 length: 12 residues. Germline values: CDR1 ENHRY, CDR2 SYGVKD. The CDR3 coding sequence is TGTGCCATCGGCCAGGCGAGCCAGCCCCAGCATTTT. Translation gives CAIGQASQPQHF.

The gene calls are TRBV11-1 and TRBJ2-2; TRBD1 is a possible D gene (5 bases). The CDR3 extends over 16 amino acids. Germline-derived CDR1 and CDR2 are SGHAT and FQDESV (reference sequence). V lost 6 bases to trimming and J lost 1 base, with 15 bases between them. The CDR3 region is CASRSQGGGNTGELFF. The CDR3 DNA is TGTGCCAGCAGGTCCCAGGGTGGTGGGAACACCGGGGAGCTGTTTTTT.

The CDR3: CASNHGQGALGNQPQHF. CDR3 nucleotides: TGTGCCAGCAATCACGGACAGGGGGCTCTAGGCAATCAGCCCCAGCATTTT. V usage is TRBV28 and J usage is TRBJ1-5; 11 positions match TRBD1. V shed 7 bases, J shed 2 bases, and the junction held 10 bases outside the gene matches. Germline V CDR1 and CDR2: MDHEN, SYDVKM. The CDR3 spans 17 residues.

The chain uses TRBV7-2 and TRBJ1-5; TRBD1 is a possible D gene (6 bases). The CDR3 runs 17 residues. V lost 3 bases and J 4 bases, leaving 19 bases between the germline ends. Germline V gene lookup returns CDR1 SGHTA and CDR2 FQGNSA. The CDR3 spells CASSFGGGGGFNQPQHF. The DNA of the CDR3 is TGTGCCAGCAGCTTCGGGGGCGGCGGGGGGTTTAATCAGCCCCAGCATTTT.

This clone has only one observation. The CDR3 DNA reads as TGCAGTGCTAGTCGGACCGGGGAACTAGCGGGAGTTTCGGTTCAGTACTTC. The encoded protein is CSASRTGELAGVSVQYF. V gene TRBV20-1 combines with J gene TRBJ2-7; 11 positions match TRBD2. The germline CDR1 and CDR2 sequences are DFQATT and SNEGSKA (reference sequence). This CDR3 spans 17 amino acids. The V and J ends lost 3 bases and 10 bases, in that order; junction bases with no gene match: 20.

The V call is TRBV5-6, the J call TRBJ2-2, with D possibly TRBD1 on 5 matching bases. The CDR3 contains 15 residues. Looked up from germline, CDR1 is SGHDT and CDR2 is YYEEEE. The germline V and J ends were trimmed by 0 bases and 6 bases, with 12 bases remaining between them. CDR3 sequence (DNA): TGTGCCAGCAGCTTGGAGGGGATCCGGTCCGGGGAGCTGTTTTTT. Translated, it gives CASSLEGIRSGELFF.

V usage is TRBV20-1 and J usage is TRBJ2-7; D is unclear. In germline, CDR1 is DFQATT, CDR2 SNEGSKA (reference sequence). The CDR3 runs to 10 residues. CDR3 DNA: TGCAGCGCCACTCCCTACGAGCAGTACTTC. It specifies CSATPYEQYF.

The chain combines TRBV4-1 with TRBJ2-7, with 9 bases fitting TRBD1. CDR3 length: 14 residues. The germline CDR1 and CDR2 sequences are MGHRA and YSYEKL. V was clipped by 1 base and J by 6 bases; unmatched bases: 4. The CDR3 bases are TGCGCCAGCAGCCAAGGGGGACAGGGCTTCGAGCAGTACTTC. Encoded protein: CASSQGGQGFEQYF.